This TCR beta chain was recorded in a study of shared clonotypes between healthy human individuals (dated by TCRdb to 2018 to 2020). Looking at the study overall: The cohort included three men and two women between 18 and 49 years of age. For each donor, three plates each were used for CD4 naive and CD4 memory, two plates were used for CD8 naive, and one plate was used for CD8 memory. Blood TCR repertoires of roughly 5 healthy adults were deeply sequenced to estimate repertoire size and the extent of clonotype sharing between individuals. To increase sequencing depth and limit assay-specific biases, different laboratories used diverse techniques to prepare libraries and sequence TCR repertoires. Leukapheresis yielded between about 0.94 and 9.5 billion PBMCs per donor.

What the work shows at the level of the full study, not this receptor alone: Sampling was limited to blood, and TCR repertoires in tissue likely differ from TCR repertoires in blood. Even with the large sequencing depth, rarefaction of the sorted-subset datasets indicated that sequencing was incomplete. Around 5% of naive CD4, 3.5% of naive CD8, about 2.5% of memory CD4, and around 0.4% of memory CD8 clonotypes were shared across several donors. Compared with non-shared clonotypes, the clonotypes found in all four sorted-subset donors had higher generation probabilities. Estimated clonotype richness was generally larger for naive than for memory subsets. Because the study included a small number of donors, the genetic and exposure-history diversity represented was limited. Pairwise subsampling led to the expectation that sequencing depth would affect the degree of clonotype sharing among donors.

Note on this clone: Its cognate antigen has yet to be identified. No clone much larger than this one lies a single base away; base qualities are absent.

Healthy HIV-negative adults with no recently reported acute infections or vaccinations were included as donors. Every donor was a Caucasian adult residing in Nashville, Tennessee, USA. Magnetic negative selection was used to enrich CD4+ T cells, after which naive cells were positively selected on CD45RA and the negative fraction became the memory subset. Blood was obtained by leukapheresis, after which PBMCs were separated by Ficoll-Histopaque density gradient centrifugation and cryopreserved in liquid nitrogen vapor phase. Analytical flow cytometry was used to check the purity and quantity of every magnetically sorted T cell population. Genomic DNA was isolated from every sorted fraction and measured by UV absorbance on a Nanodrop 2000c. TCR CDR3 regions were amplified from genomic DNA by multiplex PCR using the deep immunoSEQ assay. Genomic DNA extracted from each cell subset was distributed evenly over all wells of several immunoSEQ 96-well plates, and each plate served as one replicate. For sorted subsets, about 200 ng genomic DNA, equal to tens of thousands of T cell genomes, was loaded into each replicate PCR. The purified libraries were quantified using a Qubit 3.0 fluorometer, sized with a Bioanalyzer 2100, and then quantified again using the KAPA Library Quantification kit. Each immunoSEQ 96-well plate was sequenced on its own single-read 150-cycle Illumina NextSeq 550 flow cell. Turning to the authors' computational methods: Because the immunoSEQ output held only junctional sequences and lacked quality scores, the filtering could not match the filtering applied to full-length reads. Sequences were annotated with PyIR, a Python wrapper for IgBLAST v1.9, and V/J genes and CDR3 were assigned using IMGT germline references. Reads were filtered out if the reads had weak V/J assignments (E-value above 1e-6), no CDR3, stop codons, out-of-frame junctions, or ambiguous translated residues. A V3J clonotype was defined by an identical inferred V gene, J gene, and CDR3 amino acid sequence. The percentage overlap between two repertoires was calculated by dividing the number of shared unique clonotypes by the size of the smaller repertoire. Repertoire richness was assessed with RTK rarefaction, the Chao1 estimator, and Recon v2.1 estimates of unobserved clonotypes. OLGA was used to compute generation probabilities for all TCRbeta clonotypes that the gDNA method yielded from a few donors. TCRdb retrieved this table from immuneACCESS and kept in-frame rearrangements only. Not all clones are present; in checked studies, unresolved V genes account for under half, and no reason is known for the remainder. That table is the source of V, J and clone size, and D and trimming were worked out from the DNA. The sample table contains 1,400,000 or so clones; only one count was recorded for around 98.5% of them. Clones ranked in the top ten supply about 0.34% of the sample.

Sequencing was done on a sample of naive CD4+ T cells sorted from blood. This specimen's cell subset or site label, interpreted: CD45RA+ positively selected. This TCR was recovered from a man aged 25-45 years in good health.

The DNA reads TGTGCCAGCAGTCCCACCCTAGCGGTCTACGAGCAGTACTTC. Translated, this is CASSPTLAVYEQYF. The V and J genes are TRBV28 and TRBJ2-7; 7 middle bases align to TRBD2. After removal of 5 bases from V and 3 bases from J, the junction retains 7 bases not matched to a gene. The CDR3, cysteine through phenylalanine, is 14 amino acids long. Solely the CDR3 DNA is kept, with 42 bases framed from the first base. CDR1 and CDR2 (MDHEN, SYDVKM) derive from the germline V gene.